This T cell receptor (beta chain) emerged from a study of T cells in Graves' hyperthyroidism and ophthalmopathy (dated by TCRdb to the late 2010s). About the study as a whole: Peripheral blood samples were taken at initial diagnosis, before any treatment was given. Prospective prediction of ophthalmopathy was tested in an independent validation cohort consisting of 18 hyperthyroidism patients and approximately 16 patients who later progressed to ophthalmopathy. Once sampling was done, hyperthyroidism patients were given methimazole at a starting dose of 30 mg daily, whereas ophthalmopathy patients were given high-dose intravenous methylprednisolone. The roughly 90 discovery patients were divided at random into training and test sets in a 7:3 ratio. The paper reports TCR Vbeta CDR3 sequencing of fewer than 150 peripheral blood samples: around 45 ophthalmopathy, fewer than 80 hyperthyroidism and around 17 progressor patients. To identify TCR V-J signatures that set the groups apart, the researchers used a discovery cohort of more than 95 patients, made up of 43 with Graves' ophthalmopathy and some 55 with stable Graves' hyperthyroidism. In over five Graves' hyperthyroidism patients, the study also compared T-cell repertoires from thyroid tissue with T-cell repertoires from blood. The investigation overall reported the following: Sample size was not statistically predetermined, and investigators were not blinded to group allocation. Most expanded thyroid clonotypes (frequency above 0.001) were also found in blood, which suggests that blood repertoires may mirror thyroid immune responses. A 13 V-J signature model separated ophthalmopathy from stable hyperthyroidism, with about 88% sensitivity and 81.08% specificity in cross-validation and 80%/75% in testing. During validation, the model predicted progression to ophthalmopathy a median of about 5.9 months ahead of onset, with roughly 65% sensitivity and 72% to 80% specificity.

This clonotype was recorded many times. Its antigen remains unidentified. No base quality values were provided; no much bigger clone lies one nucleotide off. Moderately to severely active disease, a Clinical Activity Score of at least 3, a NOSPECS grade of at least 4, and a duration under 3 months were present in ophthalmopathy patients. Patients with uncontrolled infections, other autoimmune diseases, pregnancy or lactation were excluded. Diagnoses were established on the basis of clinical symptoms, serum thyroxine and TRAb, thyroid ultrasound, and orbital computed tomography. PBMCs were isolated from about 10 ml of fresh peripheral blood by Ficoll-Paque density gradient centrifugation. Total RNA was extracted using Trizol reagent, and RNA quality was assessed on an Agilent 2100 Bioanalyzer. The germline V gene specifies SNHLY as CDR1 and FYNNEI as CDR2. Trimming at the junction amounts to 4 bases on V and 7 bases on J, and the germline ends lie 11 bases apart. The CDR3 has 13 amino acids, counting the end cysteine and phenylalanine. Solely the CDR3 DNA is kept, with 39 bases framed from the first base.

Amplification of TCR beta CDR3 regions was carried out from RNA transcripts. The first round of RT-PCR for the TCR CDR3 was performed with the HTBI primer set and the Qiagen OneStep RT-PCR kit. A second multiplex PCR round built the libraries, followed by size selection and purification. The libraries were sequenced on an Illumina HiSeq2000 using paired-end 100 bp reads. The authors' pipeline ran thus. SOAPnuke was used to process the raw data, removing reads that contained adapters or uncalled bases, had a mean Phred below 15, or lacked an exact match to the constant primer or identifier. COPE v1.2.5 was used to merge high-quality paired reads, and clonotypes were defined as unique nucleotide sequences. MiTCR v1.1 was used to align clonotypes to the IMGT TRBV, TRBD and TRBJ reference segments. Only V-J combinations with frequency above 0.0001, covering about 99% of repertoires, were analysed. The TCS score was defined as F50 (clonal expansion) divided by E x V (chaos), with BLOSUM62-based TCRdist calculated between CDR3 peptides within each V-J. Welch's t-statistics and random forest reduced 500 to 550 V-J features to 13, which were used in a naive Bayes classifier (R e1071). TCRdb ran its own pipeline on the public reads, namely fastp trimming at Q25 and MiXCR clone calling, and kept in-frame beta chains. Every CDR3 protein is listed once, alongside the most common genes and DNA of its rows. Clone size and V and J calls follow TCRdb, not the original study. The sample data list 450,000 to 650,000 distinct CDR3 sequences, and 13% to 15% of these were observed just once. The ten largest clones take up less than 9% of the sample.

The receptor's source is a young woman with Graves' ophthalmopathy. Sequencing input: blood. The chain is made from TRBV2 and TRBJ2-1, with TRBD1 perhaps the D gene, on 7 matching bases. In nucleotide form, the sequence is TGTGCCAGCAGTGGGGCAGGGGGGAATGAGCAGTTCTTC. This yields the protein CASSGAGGNEQFF.